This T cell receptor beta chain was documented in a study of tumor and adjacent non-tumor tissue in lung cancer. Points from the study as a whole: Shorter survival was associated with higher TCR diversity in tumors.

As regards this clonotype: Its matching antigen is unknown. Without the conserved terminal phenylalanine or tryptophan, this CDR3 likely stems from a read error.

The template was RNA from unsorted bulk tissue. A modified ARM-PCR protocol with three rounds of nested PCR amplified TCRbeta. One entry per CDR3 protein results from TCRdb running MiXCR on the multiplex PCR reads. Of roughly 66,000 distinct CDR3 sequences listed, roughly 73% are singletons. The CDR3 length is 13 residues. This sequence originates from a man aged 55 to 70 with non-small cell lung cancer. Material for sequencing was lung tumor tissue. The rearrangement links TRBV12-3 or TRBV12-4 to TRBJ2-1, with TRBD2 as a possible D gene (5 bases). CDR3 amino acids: CVSSSGVRNEQFL. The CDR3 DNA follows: TGTGTCAGCAGTTCCGGGGTCCGCAATGAGCAGTTCCTC.